The rows below give T cell receptor beta chains drawn from one sample of a study of cytomegalovirus exposure and HLA in healthy donors. The table came from immunoSEQ multiplex PCR; TCRdb's copy has only in-frame clones and leaves some out. There are 100,000 to 150,000 clones in the sample; roughly 80% occur only once, and approximately 1.5% lies in the top ten. Sequencing used PBMCs. These receptors all stem from a female donor in good health and CMV-seronegative. CDR3s include the opening cysteine and the closing phenylalanine or tryptophan.

CASSPDYGYTF	TRBV7-2	TRBJ1-2
CASSPSLGGGAYEQYF	TRBV18	TRBJ2-7
CASSHRRDTGELFF	TRBV7-9	TRBJ2-2
CASSRFLSGRAISYEQYF	TRBV11-2	TRBJ2-7
CAAGKGIHEQYF	TRBV7-8	TRBJ2-7
CAIRATGYSNQPQHF	TRBV10-3	TRBJ1-5
CASSQEGTSGSGQFF	TRBV4-1	TRBJ2-1
CASSPLAAFSYEQYF	TRBV11-2	TRBJ2-7
CASSLEAGARNSPLHF	TRBV5-1	TRBJ1-6
CASSFAGDSGNTIYF	TRBV6-5	TRBJ1-3
CASSAGLMRNEQFF	TRBV9	TRBJ2-1
CASSPDFPTSGSEAFF	TRBV6-6	TRBJ1-1
CASSPGDRGPEQYF	TRBV4-2	TRBJ2-7
CASSFGDLYEQYF	TRBV7-2	TRBJ2-7
CASSQDDRAHFGYTF	TRBV4-3	TRBJ1-2
CASSYPGQGNLATQYF	TRBV6-6	TRBJ2-5
CASSTNAARAPYNEQFF	TRBV5-1	TRBJ2-1
CAISDGGTEAFF	TRBV10-3	TRBJ1-1
CASSRGTGDEQFF	TRBV14	TRBJ2-1
CATSREDRANTGELFF	TRBV15	TRBJ2-2
CASSLTGSYGYTF	TRBV28	TRBJ1-2
CASSRDRGEKLFF	TRBV7-2	TRBJ1-4
CASSLAPRETDPGLIAGNEQFF	TRBV7-6	TRBJ2-1
CASSYSGSTDTQYF	TRBV9	TRBJ2-3
CASSTGDTPQYEQYF	TRBV27	TRBJ2-7
CASSPGTSGRNEQFF	TRBV27	TRBJ2-1
CASSLSTSGFTDTQYF	TRBV28	TRBJ2-3
CASSPGQGKKGSYEQYF	TRBV28	TRBJ2-7
CASSQDYRGADTQYF	TRBV4-3	TRBJ2-3
CASSPGRDMSYEQYF	TRBV18	TRBJ2-7
CASSSPGSGNTIYF	TRBV28	TRBJ1-3
CASRPLAGGPAGELFF	TRBV6-6	TRBJ2-2
CAGSLIRDRGNQPQHF	TRBV5-8	TRBJ1-5
CATSPGGGQPQHF	TRBV15	TRBJ1-5
CSVDRGEDTQYF	TRBV29-1	TRBJ2-3
CASSEGTSETYEQYF	TRBV2	TRBJ2-7
CASSWASYSNQPQHF	TRBV19	TRBJ1-5
CAWSVLGSTEAFF	TRBV30	TRBJ1-1
CASSQTMSGPGNTEAFF	TRBV4-1	TRBJ1-1
CASSDLAGVSDTQYF	TRBV6-1	TRBJ2-3
CASSFTSSYNSPLHF	TRBV28	TRBJ1-6
CASSYMHSGRVYEQYF	TRBV6-5	TRBJ2-7
CASSHERTSGRRYEQYF	TRBV4-2	TRBJ2-7
CASRVAGVSNEQFF	TRBV19	TRBJ2-1
CSASDGSFQYF	TRBV20-1	TRBJ2-7
CASSVSGRVGELFF	TRBV2	TRBJ2-2
CAWSAADNSPLHF	TRBV30	TRBJ1-6
CASSYLQQGAHTEAFF	TRBV18	TRBJ1-1
CSTSRGYGYTF	TRBV20-1	TRBJ1-2
CASSPRGGARGETQYF	TRBV7-8	TRBJ2-5
CASSLDTGSLPVYF	TRBV5-1	TRBJ2-3
CAIGQSGSGIHQETQYF	TRBV10-3	TRBJ2-5
CASSPRALLIHNEQFF	TRBV7-2	TRBJ2-1
CASSLANTEAFF	TRBV11-2	TRBJ1-1
CASREQGGQPQHF	TRBV27	TRBJ1-5